This TCR beta chain was profiled in a study of blood T cell repertoires in COVID-19. Overall study context: Whether acute or convalescent, the COVID-19 samples came from the United States, Italy and Spain.

Assay used: immunoSEQ multiplex PCR; TCRdb lists only in-frame clones, some missing. The sample holds about 280,000 clones, approximately 86% seen once. Between the trimmed V and J ends, which lost 4 bases and 1 base, there was a span of 13 bases. CDR1 and CDR2 (germline): SGHRS, YFSETQ. This CDR3 has 15 residues. Sequenced sample: peripheral blood. The source of this sequence is a woman between 25 and 40 years old who had recovered from COVID-19. The genes are TRBV5-1 and TRBJ2-3; D is unclear. The chain's CDR3 is CASSGESGGTDTQYF. In nucleotides, the CDR3 is TGCGCCAGCAGCGGAGAATCTGGAGGCACAGATACGCAGTATTTT.